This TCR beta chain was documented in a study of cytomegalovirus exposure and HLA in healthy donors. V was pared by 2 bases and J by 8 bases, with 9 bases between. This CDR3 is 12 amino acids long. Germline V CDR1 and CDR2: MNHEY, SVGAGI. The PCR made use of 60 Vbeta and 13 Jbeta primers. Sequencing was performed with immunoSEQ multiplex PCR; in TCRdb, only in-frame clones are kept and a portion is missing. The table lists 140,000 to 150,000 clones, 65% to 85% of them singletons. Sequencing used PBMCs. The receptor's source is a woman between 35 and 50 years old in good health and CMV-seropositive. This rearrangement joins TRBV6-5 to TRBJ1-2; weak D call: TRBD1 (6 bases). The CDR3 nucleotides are TGTGCCAGCAGTTACGGGGGCGCAGGCTACACCTTC. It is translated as CASSYGGAGYTF.